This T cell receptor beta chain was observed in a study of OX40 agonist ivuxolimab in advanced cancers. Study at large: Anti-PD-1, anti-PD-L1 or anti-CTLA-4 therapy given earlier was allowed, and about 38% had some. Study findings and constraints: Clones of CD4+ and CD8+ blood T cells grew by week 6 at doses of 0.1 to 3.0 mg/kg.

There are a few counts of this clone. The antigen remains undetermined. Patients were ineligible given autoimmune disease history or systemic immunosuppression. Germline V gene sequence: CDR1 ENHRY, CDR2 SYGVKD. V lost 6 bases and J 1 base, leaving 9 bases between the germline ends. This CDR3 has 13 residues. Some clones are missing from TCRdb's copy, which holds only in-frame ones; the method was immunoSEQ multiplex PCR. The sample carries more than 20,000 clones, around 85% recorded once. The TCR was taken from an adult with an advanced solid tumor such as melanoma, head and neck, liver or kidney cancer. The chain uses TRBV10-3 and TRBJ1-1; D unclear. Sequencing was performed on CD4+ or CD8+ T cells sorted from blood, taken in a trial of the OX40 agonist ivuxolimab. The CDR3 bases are TGTGCCATCAGAGGACCTTCGAACACTGAAGCTTTCTTT. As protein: CAIRGPSNTEAFF.